The entry below gives a single TCR beta chain sequence along with its context. The donors were in the roughly 110-subject validation cohort; that cohort was separate from the roughly 660-subject first cohort. This entry comes from a study of cytomegalovirus exposure and HLA in healthy donors. The length of the CDR3 is 13 residues. V was pared by 8 bases and J by 1 base, with 8 bases between. Germline lookup yields CDR1 MDHEN and CDR2 SYDVKM. The repertoire was sequenced with immunoSEQ multiplex PCR; TCRdb's copy has only in-frame clones and lacks some. The sample shows approximately 190,000 clones, 75% to 85% of them seen only once.

Input material: PBMCs. The gene calls are TRBV28 and TRBJ2-2; D is undetermined. The receptor comes from a woman aged 30 to 39 in good health and CMV-seropositive. The CDR3: CASSQLNTGELFF. In DNA form, the CDR3 reads TGTGCCAGCTCGCAGTTGAACACCGGGGAGCTGTTTTTT.